Shown below are 30 T cell receptor beta chains from a single sample sequenced in a study of blood T cell repertoires in COVID-19. The table came from immunoSEQ multiplex PCR; TCRdb's copy has only in-frame clones and leaves some out. The sample carries 450,000 or so clones, roughly 87% recorded once. Input material: peripheral blood. The receptors come from a man aged 18 to 29 with COVID-19, enrolled during active disease.

The chain carries TRBV2 and TRBJ2-7; D might be TRBD1 (6 bases). V lost 8 bases to trimming and J lost 0 bases, with 11 bases between them. The CDR3 totals 13 residues. In germline, CDR1 is SNHLY, CDR2 FYNNEI. The CDR3 is CASQGWCSYEQYF. The DNA for the CDR3 is TGTGCCAGCCAGGGGTGGTGCTCCTACGAGCAGTACTTC. Full variable domain (remainder filled in from reference TRBV2 and TRBJ2-7): EPEVTQTPSHQVTQMGQEVILRCVPISNHLYFYWYRQILGQKVEFLVSFYNNEISEKSEIFDDQFSVERPDGSNFTLKIRSTKLEDSAMYFCASQGWCSYEQYFGPGTRLTVT.

The chain uses TRBV4-1 and TRBJ2-3, with D hard to call. Germline V lookup: CDR1 MGHRA, CDR2 YSYEKL. The V end lost 8 bases, the J end lost 2 bases, and 14 bases lay between the germline ends. CDR3 length: 14 amino acids. The CDR3: CASASLAATDTQYF. CDR3 nucleotides: TGCGCCAGCGCCTCTCTGGCGGCCACAGATACGCAGTATTTT.

The chain has TRBV7-3 and TRBJ2-1; TRBD2 agrees at 10 bases. The V gene's germline CDR1 is SGHTA and CDR2 FQGTGA. The CDR3 is 15 amino acids. The ends lost 3 bases at V and 6 bases at J; junction bases unmatched: 5. CDR3 DNA sequence: TGTGCCAGCAGCTTGGCTAGCGGGAGTCCCAATGAGCAGTTCTTC. Its translation: CASSLASGSPNEQFF.

This CDR3 reads CASSYSIEVGGAHTF. In DNA, the CDR3 is TGTGCCAGCAGTTACTCGATTGAGGTTGGTGGGGCGCACACCTTC. This chain uses TRBV6-6 with TRBJ1-2; D is perhaps TRBD1 (5 bases). Germline CDR1 MNHNY, CDR2 SVGAGI (reference sequence). The length of the CDR3 is 15 residues. The V and J ends lost 0 bases and 12 bases respectively, with 20 bases between them.

This clone has more than one count but fewer than ten. The V and J genes are TRBV19 and TRBJ2-3; 8 bases line up with TRBD2. Germline V CDR1 and CDR2: LNHDA, SQIVND (reference sequence). The CDR3 contains 15 residues. Germline trimming cut 1 base from V and 5 bases from J; bases unmatched to any gene: 5. DNA for the CDR3: TGTGCCAGTAGTATAGCGGGGGGGCTGGGAGATACGCAGTATTTT. It translates to CASSIAGGLGDTQYF.

This clone was counted only a few times. This chain links TRBV7-9 with TRBJ1-5; D is possibly TRBD1 (5 bases). This CDR3 comprises 14 residues. V was trimmed by 0 bases and J by 5 bases, leaving 8 bases between them. The germline V gene encodes CDR1 SEHNR and CDR2 FQNEAQ (reference sequence). The CDR3: CASSLATVDQPQHF. The CDR3 DNA reads TGTGCCAGCAGCTTAGCGACAGTAGATCAGCCCCAGCATTTT.

This clone has a single count. The chain employs TRBV6-6 and TRBJ2-3; D perhaps matches TRBD1 (6 bases). V lost 6 bases and J lost 4, with 17 bases in between. CDR1 and CDR2 from the germline V gene are MNHNY and SVGAGI (reference sequence). The length of the CDR3 is 15 residues. The CDR3, as DNA: TGTGCCAGCAGACCAACAGGGAGATGGGCAGATACGCAGTATTTT. Amino acids: CASRPTGRWADTQYF.

J is TRBJ2-5 and V is TRBV4-1, with TRBD1 matching over 7 bases. This CDR3 is built from 16 residues. V shed 0 bases, J shed 2 bases, and the junction held 6 bases outside the gene matches. Looked up from germline, CDR1 is MGHRA and CDR2 is YSYEKL. The CDR3 region is CASSQESRGIQETQYF. In DNA form, the CDR3 reads TGCGCCAGCAGCCAAGAATCCAGGGGGATACAAGAGACCCAGTACTTC.

The gene calls are TRBV19 and TRBJ1-3; 7 bases are shared with TRBD1. The CDR3 sequence is 16 residues long. Germline V gives CDR1 LNHDA, CDR2 SQIVND (reference sequence). J lost 3 bases, V lost 4 bases, and 9 bases had no gene match. The CDR3 here is CASSTPPTGDGNTIYF. As DNA, the CDR3 is TGTGCCAGTAGTACCCCCCCCACAGGGGATGGAAACACCATATATTTT.

This clone was seen once. The gene calls are TRBV5-1 and TRBJ2-7; possibly TRBD2 for D (6 bases). The CDR3 runs 16 residues. Trimming stripped 4 bases from V and 0 bases from J, with 17 bases between. Germline V gene data show CDR1 as SGHRS and CDR2 as YFSETQ. The CDR3 loop reads CASSPDPSASSYEQYF. CDR3 nucleotides: TGCGCCAGCAGCCCGGACCCTAGCGCCTCCTCCTACGAGCAGTACTTC.

The gene calls are TRBV12-3 or TRBV12-4 and TRBJ2-1; D not certain. V lost 1 base to trimming and J lost 5 bases, with 3 bases between them. There are 12 residues in the CDR3. The CDR3 here is CASSLVDNEQFF. CDR3 nucleotides: TGTGCCAGCAGTTTAGTAGACAATGAGCAGTTCTTC.

V is TRBV3-1 (or the pseudogene TRBV3-2) and J is TRBJ2-3; D might be TRBD1 (6 bases). This CDR3 has 14 amino acids. Germline lookup yields CDR1 LGHDT and CDR2 YNNKEL (reference sequence). V lost 4 bases, J lost 5 bases, and 13 bases lay in between. CDR3 in amino acids: CASSLGEGVDTQYF. The CDR3 DNA is TGTGCCAGCAGCCTAGGTGAGGGGGTAGATACGCAGTATTTT.

The V and J genes are TRBV6-5 and TRBJ1-4; 7 bases fit TRBD1. Losses at the gene ends were 7 bases for V and 4 bases for J; bases not matched to a gene: 6. Per germline, CDR1 MNHEY and CDR2 SVGAGI. The CDR3 has 14 residues. This chain's CDR3 is CASILTGINEKLFF. CDR3 bases: TGTGCCAGCATCTTGACAGGGATTAATGAAAAACTGTTTTTT.

This chain joins TRBV19 and TRBJ1-4; 11 nucleotides agree with TRBD1. After removal of 5 bases from V and 8 bases from J, the junction contained 4 bases not matched to a gene. The length of the CDR3 is 14 residues. In germline, CDR1 is LNHDA, CDR2 SQIVND (reference sequence). The CDR3 reads CASSWGQGGEKLFF. For the CDR3, the DNA is TGTGCCAGTAGTTGGGGACAGGGGGGAGAAAAACTGTTTTTT.

J is TRBJ1-6 and V is TRBV5-4, with D unresolved. The CDR3 spans 15 residues. The V and J ends lost 0 bases and 7 bases respectively, with 11 bases between them. Per germline, CDR1 SGHNT and CDR2 YYREEE (reference sequence). CDR3 DNA: TGTGCCAGCAGCTTGGCCCCCGAGGCGAATTCACCCCTCCACTTT. Its protein product is CASSLAPEANSPLHF.

The V gene is TRBV6-5, the J gene TRBJ2-7, with a possible D match to TRBD1 (6 bases). The ends were cut back, 5 bases at V and 5 bases at J, with 19 bases in the middle. The CDR3 is made up of 15 amino acids. The germline CDR1 and CDR2 sequences are MNHEY and SVGAGI. CDR3 DNA sequence: TGTGCCAGCAGTACCCGACAGGTAGTAAAACACGAGCAGTACTTC. Its protein is CASSTRQVVKHEQYF.

The chain is built from TRBV18 and TRBJ2-3; perhaps TRBD1 as D (6 bases). The germline gives CDR1 KGHSH, CDR2 LQKENI. The length of the CDR3 is 14 residues. V dropped 8 bases and J dropped 0 bases, with 12 bases sitting between them. CDR3 amino acids: CASTRDMSTDTQYF. CDR3 nucleotide sequence: TGTGCCAGCACCCGGGACATGAGCACAGATACGCAGTATTTT.

V usage is TRBV3-1 (or the pseudogene TRBV3-2) and J usage is TRBJ2-7, with 11 bases identical to TRBD2. Germline loops: CDR1 LGHDT, CDR2 YNNKEL (reference sequence). Unmatched junction bases numbered 5, after V lost 4 bases and J lost 6 bases. The length of the CDR3 is 14 residues. CDR3 in DNA: TGTGCCAGCAGCCCCAAGGGACTAGCGGTCGAGCAGTACTTC. Its protein product is CASSPKGLAVEQYF.

V gene TRBV5-5 combines with J gene TRBJ2-1; D is uncertain. This CDR3 is built from 11 residues. The V gene lost 1 base and the J gene lost 7 bases, with 3 bases spanning the gap. CDR1 SGHKS and CDR2 YYEKEE come from the germline V gene (reference sequence). Here the CDR3 DNA reads TGTGCCAGCAGCTTGTCTAATGAGCAGTTCTTC. Its protein is CASSLSNEQFF.

This clone was seen once. For the CDR3, the DNA is TGTGCCAGCAGCCAAGGGGGAACGCAGTATTTT. Amino acids: CASSQGGTQYF. The rearrangement uses TRBV7-8 and TRBJ2-3, with a tentative D call TRBD1 (6 bases). The length of the CDR3 is 11 residues. Germline V gene data show CDR1 as SGHVS and CDR2 as FQNEAQ. Between the trimmed V and J ends, which lost 5 bases and 9 bases, there was a span of 9 bases.

This chain links TRBV5-5 with TRBJ2-4; D is unclear. Germline V gene data show CDR1 as SGHKS and CDR2 as YYEKEE (reference sequence). The V end was cut by 6 bases, the J end by 9 bases, with 10 bases between. This CDR3 is 11 amino acids long. In nucleotides, the CDR3 is TGTGCCAGCACCCCGGGTGGCATTCAGTACTTC. It codes for CASTPGGIQYF.

The rearrangement links TRBV11-2 to TRBJ2-4, with a weak D call TRBD1 (5 bases). Germline V gene sequence: CDR1 SGHAT, CDR2 FQNNGV. There are 14 residues in the CDR3. V was clipped by 1 base and J by 9 bases, with 13 bases between them. Here the CDR3 reads CASSLVTSGRIQYF. The CDR3 DNA is TGTGCCAGCAGCTTAGTCACGTCAGGGCGCATTCAGTACTTC.

This rearrangement joins TRBV5-8 to TRBJ2-7; D is unclear. Trimming removed 4 bases from V and 3 bases from J, with 5 bases in between. The CDR3 runs to 11 residues. Germline loops: CDR1 SGHTS, CDR2 YDEGEE. The CDR3 DNA reads TGTGCCAGCAGCCTGTTCTACGAGCAGTACTTC. This sequence encodes CASSLFYEQYF. The full variable domain, in which reference TRBV5-8 and TRBJ2-7 provide the parts outside the CDR3, is EAGVTQSPTHLIKTRGQQATLRCSPISGHTSVYWYQQALGLGLQFLLWYDEGEERNRGNFPPRFSGRQFPNYSSELNVNALELEDSALYLCASSLFYEQYFGPGTRLTVT.

The V call is TRBV11-2, the J call TRBJ2-7; 8 nucleotides line up with TRBD1. With 6 bases clipped from V and 7 bases from J, the junction kept 11 bases outside the gene matches. The CDR3 has 14 amino acids. Germline loops: CDR1 SGHAT, CDR2 FQNNGV. The CDR3 DNA reads TGTGCCAGCAGTTTACCCCAGGGGGCTCGGGAGCAGTACTTC. Its protein product is CASSLPQGAREQYF.

The CDR3 loop is CASSTGLAGVKETQYF. The CDR3 region has the DNA TGTGCCAGCAGCACCGGACTAGCGGGAGTTAAAGAGACCCAGTACTTC. The chain uses TRBV5-6 and TRBJ2-5; 13 bases line up with TRBD2. Germline trimming cut 4 bases from V and 3 bases from J; bases unmatched to any gene: 6. The CDR3 extends over 16 amino acids. Germline CDR1 and CDR2: SGHDT and YYEEEE.

This rearrangement joins TRBV18 to TRBJ2-2; TRBD2 might be the D (7 bases). In germline, CDR1 is KGHSH, CDR2 LQKENI. Trimming removed 3 bases at V and 3 bases at J, with 17 bases between. This CDR3 spans 17 amino acids. The DNA of the CDR3 is TGTGCCAGCTCACCGGTGAGACGGGGGGCAGACACCGGGGAGCTGTTTTTT. It translates to CASSPVRRGADTGELFF.

The gene calls are TRBV19 and TRBJ2-4; 7 bases are a match to TRBD2. The CDR3 totals 16 residues. J gave up 1 base and V 1 base, and 4 bases lay outside the gene matches. Germline V gene data show CDR1 as LNHDA and CDR2 as SQIVND (reference sequence). The CDR3 DNA is TGTGCCAGTAGTATAGTGGGAGGGAGGGCCAAAAACATTCAGTACTTC. This codes for CASSIVGGRAKNIQYF.

The genes are TRBV19 and TRBJ1-1; D is possibly TRBD1 (5 bases). V dropped 1 base and J dropped 1 base, with 13 bases sitting between them. Per germline, CDR1 LNHDA and CDR2 SQIVND (reference sequence). The CDR3 contains 16 residues. CDR3 sequence reads: CASSIVFGGKNTEAFF. The CDR3 DNA is TGTGCCAGTAGTATAGTCTTCGGGGGAAAGAACACTGAAGCTTTCTTT.

The chain is built from TRBV5-5 and TRBJ1-5; D not resolved. Germline-derived CDR1 and CDR2 are SGHKS and YYEKEE (reference sequence). V was pared by 2 bases and J by 7 bases, with 10 bases between. CDR3 length equals 13 residues. Written as DNA, the CDR3 is TGTGCCAGCAGCTTTGACGGCGGGCAGCCCCAGCATTTT. As protein: CASSFDGGQPQHF.

The chain carries TRBV21-1 and TRBJ1-6. TRBV21-1 corresponds to a pseudogene. The CDR3 is 18 amino acids. The CDR3 region has the DNA TGTGCCAGCAGCAAATCTTCCGGGTCGAGCTCCTATAATTCACCCCTCCACTTT. Protein sequence: CASSKSSGSSSYNSPLHF.